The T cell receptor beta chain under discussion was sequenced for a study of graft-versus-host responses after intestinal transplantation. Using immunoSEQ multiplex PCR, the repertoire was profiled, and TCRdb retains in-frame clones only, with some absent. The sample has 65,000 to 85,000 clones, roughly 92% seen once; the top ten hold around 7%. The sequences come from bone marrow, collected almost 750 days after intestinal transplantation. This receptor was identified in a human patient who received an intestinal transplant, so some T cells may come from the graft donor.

CDR3 loop: CASSLVRDTEAFF. The CDR3 bases are TGTGCCAGCAGCTTGGTAAGAGACACTGAAGCTTTCTTT. This chain connects TRBV5-4 to TRBJ1-1, with unresolved D. V gave up 0 bases and J gave up 3 bases, with 6 bases separating them. The CDR3 runs 13 residues. Per germline, CDR1 SGHNT and CDR2 YYREEE (reference sequence).